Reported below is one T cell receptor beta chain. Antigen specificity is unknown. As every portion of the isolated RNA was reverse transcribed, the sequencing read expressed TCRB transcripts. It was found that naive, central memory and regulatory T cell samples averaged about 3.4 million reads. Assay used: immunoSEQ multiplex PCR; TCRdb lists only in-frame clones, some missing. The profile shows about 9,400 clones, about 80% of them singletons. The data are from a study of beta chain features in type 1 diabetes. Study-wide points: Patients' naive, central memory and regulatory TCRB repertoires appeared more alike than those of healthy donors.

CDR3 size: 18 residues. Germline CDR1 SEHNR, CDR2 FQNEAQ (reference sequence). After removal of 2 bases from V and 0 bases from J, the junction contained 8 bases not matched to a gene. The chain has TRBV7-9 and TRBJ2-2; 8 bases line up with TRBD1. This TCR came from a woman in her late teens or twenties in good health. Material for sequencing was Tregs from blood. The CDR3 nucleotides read TGTGCCAGCAGCTTAAGAATGTGGACAGGGCCGAACACCGGGGAGCTGTTTTTT. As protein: CASSLRMWTGPNTGELFF.